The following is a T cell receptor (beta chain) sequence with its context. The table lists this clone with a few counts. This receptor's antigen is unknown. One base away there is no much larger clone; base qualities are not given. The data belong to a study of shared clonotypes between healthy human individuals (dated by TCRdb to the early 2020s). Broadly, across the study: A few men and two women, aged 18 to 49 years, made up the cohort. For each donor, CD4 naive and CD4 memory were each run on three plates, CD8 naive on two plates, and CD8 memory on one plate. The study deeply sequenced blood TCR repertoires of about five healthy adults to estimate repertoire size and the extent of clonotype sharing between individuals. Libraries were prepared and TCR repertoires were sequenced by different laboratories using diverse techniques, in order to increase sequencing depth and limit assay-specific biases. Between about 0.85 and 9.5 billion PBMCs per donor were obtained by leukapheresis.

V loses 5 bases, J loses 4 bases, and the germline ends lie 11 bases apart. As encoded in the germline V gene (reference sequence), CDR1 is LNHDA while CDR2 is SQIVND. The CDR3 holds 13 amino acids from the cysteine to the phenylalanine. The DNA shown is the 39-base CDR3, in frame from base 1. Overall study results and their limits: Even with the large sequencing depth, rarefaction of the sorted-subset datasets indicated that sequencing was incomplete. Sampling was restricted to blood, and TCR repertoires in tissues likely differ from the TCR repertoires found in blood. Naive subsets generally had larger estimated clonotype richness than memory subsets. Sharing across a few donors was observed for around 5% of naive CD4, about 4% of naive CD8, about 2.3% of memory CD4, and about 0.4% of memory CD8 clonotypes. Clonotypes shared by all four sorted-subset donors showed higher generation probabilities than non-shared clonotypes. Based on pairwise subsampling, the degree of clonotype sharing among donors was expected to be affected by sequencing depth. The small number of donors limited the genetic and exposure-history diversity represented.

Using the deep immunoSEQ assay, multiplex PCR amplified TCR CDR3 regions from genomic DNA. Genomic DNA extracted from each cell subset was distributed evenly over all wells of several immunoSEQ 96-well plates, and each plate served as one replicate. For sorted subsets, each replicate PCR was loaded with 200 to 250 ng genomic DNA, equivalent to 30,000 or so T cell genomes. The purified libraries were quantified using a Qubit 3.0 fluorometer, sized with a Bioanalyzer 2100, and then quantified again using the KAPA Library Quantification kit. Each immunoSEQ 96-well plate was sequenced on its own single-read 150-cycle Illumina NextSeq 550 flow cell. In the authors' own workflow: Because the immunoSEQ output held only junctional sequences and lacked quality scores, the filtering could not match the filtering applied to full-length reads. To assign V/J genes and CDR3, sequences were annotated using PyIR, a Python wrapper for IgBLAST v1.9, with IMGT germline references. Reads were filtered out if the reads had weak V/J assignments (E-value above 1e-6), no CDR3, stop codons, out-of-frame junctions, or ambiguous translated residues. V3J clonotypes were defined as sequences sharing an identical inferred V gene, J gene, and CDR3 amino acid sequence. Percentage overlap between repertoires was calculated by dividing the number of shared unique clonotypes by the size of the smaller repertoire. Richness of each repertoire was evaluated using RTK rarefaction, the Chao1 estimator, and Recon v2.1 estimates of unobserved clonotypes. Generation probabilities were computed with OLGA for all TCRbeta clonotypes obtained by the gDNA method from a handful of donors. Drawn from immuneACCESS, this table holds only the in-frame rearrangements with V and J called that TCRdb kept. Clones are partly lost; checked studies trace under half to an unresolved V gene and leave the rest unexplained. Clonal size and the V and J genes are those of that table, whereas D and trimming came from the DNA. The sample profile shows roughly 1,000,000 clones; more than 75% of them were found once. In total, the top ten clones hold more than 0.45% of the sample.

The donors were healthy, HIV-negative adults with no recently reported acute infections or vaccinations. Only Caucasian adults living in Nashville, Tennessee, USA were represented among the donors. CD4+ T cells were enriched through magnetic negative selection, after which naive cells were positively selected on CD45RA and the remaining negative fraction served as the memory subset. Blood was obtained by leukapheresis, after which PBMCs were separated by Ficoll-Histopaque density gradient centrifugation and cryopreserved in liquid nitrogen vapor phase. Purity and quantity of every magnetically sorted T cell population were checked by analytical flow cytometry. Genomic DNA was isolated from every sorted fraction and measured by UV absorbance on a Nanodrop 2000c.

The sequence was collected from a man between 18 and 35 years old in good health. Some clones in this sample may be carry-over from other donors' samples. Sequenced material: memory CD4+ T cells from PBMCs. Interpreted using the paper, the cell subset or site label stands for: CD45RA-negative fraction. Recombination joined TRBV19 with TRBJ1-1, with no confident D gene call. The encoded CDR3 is CASSSEGTTEAFF. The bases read TGTGCCAGTAGTTCCGAGGGAACCACTGAAGCTTTCTTT.